What follows describes a single TCR beta chain. This sample was taken from a study of blood T cell repertoires in COVID-19. At the level of the study: Sites across the United States, Italy and Spain contributed samples from acute and convalescent COVID-19. T cells, B-cell-depleted T cells, or PBMCs provided the cDNA or gDNA that served as material.

The repertoire was sequenced with immunoSEQ multiplex PCR; TCRdb's copy has only in-frame clones and lacks some. The repertoire holds 250,000 to 300,000 clones, with less than 90% as singletons. There are 14 residues in the CDR3. V lost 5 bases to trimming and J lost 3 bases, with 13 bases between them. Germline CDR1 and CDR2: SGHTA and FQGNSA. The TCR comes from a man aged 55-75 years who had recovered from COVID-19. The specimen sequenced was peripheral blood. V gene TRBV7-2 combines with J gene TRBJ1-2; D ambiguous. The CDR3 DNA reads as TGTGCCAGCAGCACCGCGGGTTCCGACTATGGCTACACCTTC. This translates into CASSTAGSDYGYTF.